The sample holds many counts of the clone carrying this TCR beta chain. Its antigen is currently unknown. TCRdb independently ran MiXCR on the 5' RACE reads; one entry per CDR3 protein. The sample carries 110,000 or so distinct CDR3 sequences, roughly 7.2% recorded once. This sample was included in a study of T cells after yellow fever vaccination. Study-wide context: For low cell numbers, libraries were made with SMART-Seq v4 Ultra Low Input. Study-level results: Contamination by abundant bulk-population clonotypes could be present in FACS-sorted repertoires. Only a small proportion of the clonotypes turned up in both the CD4 and the CD8 compartments, likely arising from convergent recombination. Most primary-vaccination clones recurred post-booster (roughly 96% CD4, 85% to 90% CD8).

V lost 5 bases to trimming and J lost 3 bases, with 8 bases between them. The CDR3 runs to 12 residues. The V gene's germline CDR1 is SGHVS and CDR2 FNYEAQ. The sequence was obtained from a man aged 18-30 years who received the YFV17D yellow fever vaccine. This chain links TRBV7-6 with TRBJ2-7, with D perhaps matching TRBD1 or TRBD2 (5 bases each). The specimen was CD4+ T cells sorted from PBMCs, collected about 41 days after the first yellow fever vaccination. CDR3 in DNA: TGTGCCAGCAGCCCTGGGGGCTACGAGCAGTACTTC. It codes for CASSPGGYEQYF.